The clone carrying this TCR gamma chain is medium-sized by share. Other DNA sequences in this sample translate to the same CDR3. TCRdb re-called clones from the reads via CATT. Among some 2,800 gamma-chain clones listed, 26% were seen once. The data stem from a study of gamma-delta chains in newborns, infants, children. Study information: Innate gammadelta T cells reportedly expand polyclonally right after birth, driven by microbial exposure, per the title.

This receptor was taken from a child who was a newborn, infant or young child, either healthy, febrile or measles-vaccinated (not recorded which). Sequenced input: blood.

This CDR3 is CALWEVQGELGKKIKVF. CDR3 DNA sequence: TGTGCCTTGTGGGAGGTGCAGGGGGAGTTGGGCAAAAAAATCAAGGTATTT. The chain recombines TRGV9 with TRGJP. There are 17 residues in the CDR3. From germline, CDR1 is GITISATS and CDR2 ISYDGTV (reference sequence). The V segment lost 0 bases and the J segment 7 bases; nucleotides outside the gene matches: 6.